This TCR beta chain was recorded in a study of STAT5B mutations in CD4+ large granular lymphocyte leukemia. Study-wide results and limits: Patient CD4-sorted repertoires looked more clonal than healthy CD4+ repertoires, even without putative leukemic clones.

As for this clone: Its antigen is still unknown. The identical CDR3 is also encoded by other nucleotide sequences in the sample.

Sequencing was performed with immunoSEQ multiplex PCR; in TCRdb, only in-frame clones are kept and a portion is missing. The profile shows several thousand clones, approximately 73% of them singletons. Sequences were obtained from PBMCs. The receptor was isolated from a man between 70 and 80 years old with CD4+ T-cell large granular lymphocyte leukemia.

CDR3 coding DNA: TGTGCCAGCAAAACAACGACCTTGGACCCGACCTTGCACGAGCAGTACTTC. This gives the protein CASKTTTLDPTLHEQYF. The rearrangement links TRBV27 to TRBJ2-7; D not certain. Trimming took 7 bases from V and 5 from J, leaving 27 bases between them. From germline, CDR1 is MNHEY and CDR2 SMNVEV (reference sequence). The CDR3 covers 17 residues.